This T cell receptor beta chain was identified during a study of OX40 agonist ivuxolimab in advanced cancers. Using immunoSEQ multiplex PCR, the repertoire was profiled, and TCRdb retains in-frame clones only, with some absent. Here the sample spans about 99,000 clones, more than 95% being singletons. The specimen was CD4+ or CD8+ T cells sorted from blood, collected in a trial of the OX40 agonist ivuxolimab. This receptor was taken from an adult with an advanced solid tumor such as melanoma, head and neck, liver or kidney cancer.

CDR3 sequence: CASSLATSEGISPLHF. In DNA, the CDR3 is TGTGCCAGCAGCTTAGCTACCTCAGAGGGAATTTCACCCCTCCACTTT. V usage is TRBV7-9 and J usage is TRBJ1-6; D remains ambiguous. Germline values: CDR1 SEHNR, CDR2 FQNEAQ (reference sequence). With 0 bases removed from V and 9 bases from J, the gap between germline ends came to 15 bases. The CDR3 has 16 residues.